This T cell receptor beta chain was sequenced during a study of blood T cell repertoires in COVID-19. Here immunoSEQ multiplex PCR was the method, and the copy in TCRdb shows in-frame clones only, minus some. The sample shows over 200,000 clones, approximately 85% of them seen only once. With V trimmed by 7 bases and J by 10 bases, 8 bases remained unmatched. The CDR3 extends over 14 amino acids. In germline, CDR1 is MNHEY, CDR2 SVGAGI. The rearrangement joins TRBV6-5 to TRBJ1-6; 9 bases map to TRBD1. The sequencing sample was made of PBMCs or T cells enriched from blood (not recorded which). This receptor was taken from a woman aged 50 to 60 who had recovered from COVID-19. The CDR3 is CASKQGTGSSPLHF. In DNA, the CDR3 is TGTGCCAGCAAACAGGGGACAGGGTCATCACCCCTCCACTTT.